This T cell receptor beta chain was observed in a study of cytomegalovirus exposure and HLA in healthy donors. Across the study: Within an early data release were about 85 million unique TCRs drawn from HLA-typed donors.

CDR1 and CDR2 (germline): SNHLY, FYNNEI. Between the trimmed V and J ends, which lost 6 bases and 2 bases, there was a span of 14 bases. This CDR3 is built from 15 residues. This clone has just a few counts. Researchers ran the PCR with 60 Vbeta and 13 Jbeta primers. Sequencing used immunoSEQ multiplex PCR; TCRdb keeps in-frame clones, though not all of them. The sample lists around 200,000 clones; approximately 80% were seen once. This clonotype originated in a woman aged 50 to 60 in good health and CMV-seropositive. V gene TRBV2 combines with J gene TRBJ1-3; no clear D. The specimen was PBMCs. In DNA form, the CDR3 reads TGTGCCAGCAGCCGGGCCTCGGGAGCTGGAAACACCATATATTTT. Its translation is CASSRASGAGNTIYF.